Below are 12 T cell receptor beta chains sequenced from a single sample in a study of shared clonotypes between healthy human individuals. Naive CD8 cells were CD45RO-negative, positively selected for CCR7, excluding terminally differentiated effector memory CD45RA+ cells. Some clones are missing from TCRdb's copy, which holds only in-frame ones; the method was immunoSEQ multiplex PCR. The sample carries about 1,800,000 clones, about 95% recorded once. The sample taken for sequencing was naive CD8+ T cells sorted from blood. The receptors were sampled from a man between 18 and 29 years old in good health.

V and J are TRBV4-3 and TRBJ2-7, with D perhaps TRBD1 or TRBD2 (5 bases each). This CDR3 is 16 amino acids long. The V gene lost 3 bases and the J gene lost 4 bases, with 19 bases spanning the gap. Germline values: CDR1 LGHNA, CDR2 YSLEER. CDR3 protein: CASSQTRADFAYEQYF. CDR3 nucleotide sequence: TGCGCCAGCAGCCAGACCAGGGCGGACTTTGCATACGAGCAGTACTTC.

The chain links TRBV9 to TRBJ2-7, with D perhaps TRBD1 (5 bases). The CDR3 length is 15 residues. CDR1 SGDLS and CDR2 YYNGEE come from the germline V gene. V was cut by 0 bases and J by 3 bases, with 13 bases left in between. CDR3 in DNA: TGTGCCAGCAGCGTAGCTGCAGGGCAGGGCTACGAGCAGTACTTC. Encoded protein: CASSVAAGQGYEQYF.

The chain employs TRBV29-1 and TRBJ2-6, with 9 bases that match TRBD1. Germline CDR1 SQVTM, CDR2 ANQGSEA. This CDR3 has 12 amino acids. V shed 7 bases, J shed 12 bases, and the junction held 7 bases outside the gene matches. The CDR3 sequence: CSGRTGDGVLTF. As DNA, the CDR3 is TGCAGCGGACGGACAGGGGATGGCGTCCTGACTTTC.

Here the CDR3 reads CASSLHGEPGNGYTF. CDR3 bases: TGTGCCAGCAGTTTACACGGCGAGCCAGGGAATGGCTACACCTTC. The chain is built from TRBV27 and TRBJ1-2; TRBD1 is a possible D gene (5 bases). CDR3 length: 15 amino acids. Germline CDR1 is MNHEY and CDR2 is SMNVEV (reference sequence). V dropped 2 bases and J dropped 6 bases, with 16 bases sitting between them.

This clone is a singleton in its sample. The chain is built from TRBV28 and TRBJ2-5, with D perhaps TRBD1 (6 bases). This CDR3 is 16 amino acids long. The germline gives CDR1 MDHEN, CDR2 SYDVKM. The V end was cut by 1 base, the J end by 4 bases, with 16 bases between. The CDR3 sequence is CASSLLEARDTETQYF. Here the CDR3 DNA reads TGTGCCAGCAGTTTATTAGAAGCACGGGACACAGAGACCCAGTACTTC.

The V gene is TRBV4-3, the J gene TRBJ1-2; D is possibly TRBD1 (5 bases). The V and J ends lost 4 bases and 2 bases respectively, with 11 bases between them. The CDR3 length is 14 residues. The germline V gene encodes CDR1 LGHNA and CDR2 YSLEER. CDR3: CASSLGKGNYGYTF. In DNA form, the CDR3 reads TGCGCCAGCAGCCTTGGGAAGGGGAACTATGGCTACACCTTC.

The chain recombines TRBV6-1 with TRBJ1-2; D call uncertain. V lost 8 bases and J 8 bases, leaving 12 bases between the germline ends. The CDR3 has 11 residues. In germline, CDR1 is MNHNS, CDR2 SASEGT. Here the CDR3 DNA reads TGTGCCAGCTTATCCTTTCGGGGCTACACCTTC. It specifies CASLSFRGYTF.

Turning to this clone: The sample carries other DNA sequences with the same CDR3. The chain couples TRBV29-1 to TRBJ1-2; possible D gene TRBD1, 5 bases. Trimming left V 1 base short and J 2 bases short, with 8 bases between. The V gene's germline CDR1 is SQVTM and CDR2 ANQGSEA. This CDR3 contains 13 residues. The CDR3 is CSVEGGQNYGYTF. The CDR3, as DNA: TGCAGCGTTGAAGGGGGCCAGAACTATGGCTACACCTTC.

The CDR3 region is CASSQDRRGGMFQETQYF. CDR3 coding DNA: TGCGCCAGCAGCCAAGATCGTCGGGGGGGAATGTTTCAAGAGACCCAGTACTTC. The V and J genes are TRBV4-1 and TRBJ2-5; 8 bases match TRBD2. After removal of 0 bases from V and 2 bases from J, the junction contained 11 bases not matched to a gene. Germline V gives CDR1 MGHRA, CDR2 YSYEKL. This CDR3 is 18 amino acids long.

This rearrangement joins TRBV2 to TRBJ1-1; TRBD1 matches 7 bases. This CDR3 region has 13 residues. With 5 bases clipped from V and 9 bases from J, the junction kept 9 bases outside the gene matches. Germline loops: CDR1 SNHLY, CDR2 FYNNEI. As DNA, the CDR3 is TGTGCCAGCAGTCTCGACAGGGTAGACCAAGCTTTCTTT. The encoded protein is CASSLDRVDQAFF.

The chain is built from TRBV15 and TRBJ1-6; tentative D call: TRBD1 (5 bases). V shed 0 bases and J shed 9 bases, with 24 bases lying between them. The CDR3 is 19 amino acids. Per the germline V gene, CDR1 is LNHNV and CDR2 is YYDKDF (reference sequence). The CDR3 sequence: CATSREGMREGVTGSPLHF. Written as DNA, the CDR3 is TGTGCCACCAGCAGAGAGGGAATGAGGGAAGGGGTAACGGGTTCACCCCTCCACTTT.

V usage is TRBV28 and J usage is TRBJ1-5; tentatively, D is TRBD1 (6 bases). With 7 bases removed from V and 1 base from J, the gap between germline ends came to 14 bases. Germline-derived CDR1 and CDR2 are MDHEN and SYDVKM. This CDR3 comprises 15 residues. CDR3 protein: CASILIGQSNQPQHF. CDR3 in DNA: TGTGCCAGCATTCTAATCGGACAGAGCAATCAGCCCCAGCATTTT.